The clone carrying this T cell receptor (beta chain) was detected only a few times. The CDR3 is 15 residues long. The germline CDR1 and CDR2 sequences are SGHRS and YFSETQ. J lost 3 bases, V lost 5 bases, and 6 bases had no gene match. The sample belongs to a study of cytomegalovirus exposure and HLA in healthy donors. The primer mix had 60 Vbeta and 13 Jbeta primers. Repertoires were generated with immunoSEQ multiplex PCR, while TCRdb's copy carries only in-frame clones and drops some. The sample yields about 130,000 clones, approximately 69% seen once. This chain connects TRBV5-1 to TRBJ1-1, with 11 bases identical to TRBD1. This TCR came from a middle-aged man in good health and CMV-seropositive. The sample taken for sequencing was PBMCs. As DNA, the CDR3 is TGCGCCAGCAGAGCGGGACAGGGGGAATACACTGAAGCTTTCTTT. Translation gives CASRAGQGEYTEAFF.